This T cell receptor (beta chain) originates from a study of T cell changes during pregnancy in multiple sclerosis. Germline loops: CDR1 SGHVS, CDR2 FQNEAQ. CDR3 length: 16 residues. The V gene end was trimmed by 0 bases and the J gene end by 5 bases; junction bases not matched to a gene: 9. Sequencing used immunoSEQ multiplex PCR; TCRdb keeps in-frame clones, though not all of them. This sample has more than 80,000 clones, with roughly nine tenths found just once. The sequence came from a female donor in good health, serving as a control in a pregnancy study. Some clones in this sample may be carry-over from other donors' samples. The chain employs TRBV7-8 and TRBJ1-2; 7 bases map to TRBD1. This specimen was PBMCs, taken in the first trimester of pregnancy. The CDR3 reads CASSLARDSEIYGYTF. In DNA, the CDR3 is TGTGCCAGCAGCTTAGCCCGGGACAGCGAGATATATGGCTACACCTTC.